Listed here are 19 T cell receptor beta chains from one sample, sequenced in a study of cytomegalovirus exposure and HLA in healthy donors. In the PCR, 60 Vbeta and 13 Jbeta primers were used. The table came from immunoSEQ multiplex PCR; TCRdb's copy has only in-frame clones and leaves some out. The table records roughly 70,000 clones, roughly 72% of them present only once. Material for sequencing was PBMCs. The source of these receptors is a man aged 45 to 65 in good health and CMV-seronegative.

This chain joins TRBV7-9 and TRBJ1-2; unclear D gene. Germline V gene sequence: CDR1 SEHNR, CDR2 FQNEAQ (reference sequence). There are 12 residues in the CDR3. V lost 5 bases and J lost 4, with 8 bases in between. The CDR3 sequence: CASSPLSYGYTF. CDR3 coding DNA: TGTGCCAGCAGCCCCTTATCCTATGGCTACACCTTC.

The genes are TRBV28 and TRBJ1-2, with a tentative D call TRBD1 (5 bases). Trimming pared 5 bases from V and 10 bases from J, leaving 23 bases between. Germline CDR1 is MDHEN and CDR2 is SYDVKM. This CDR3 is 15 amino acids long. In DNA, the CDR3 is TGTGCCAGCAGTCTGTCCTACGGGGCAGGGACTCACTACACCTTC. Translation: CASSLSYGAGTHYTF.

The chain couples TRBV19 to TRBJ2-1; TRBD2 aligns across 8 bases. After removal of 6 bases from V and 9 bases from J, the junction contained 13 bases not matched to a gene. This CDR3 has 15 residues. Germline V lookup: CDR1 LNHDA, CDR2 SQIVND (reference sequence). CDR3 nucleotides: TGTGCCAGTAGCAGCCCCCCAGCGGGAGAGGGTGAGCAGTTCTTC. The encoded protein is CASSSPPAGEGEQFF.

In nucleotides, the CDR3 is TGTGCCAGCAGTTTTTTCGGGAATTCACCCCTCCACTTT. Translated, it gives CASSFFGNSPLHF. J is TRBJ1-6 and V is TRBV27; D gene ambiguous. The CDR3 is 13 residues long. Looked up from germline, CDR1 is MNHEY and CDR2 is SMNVEV (reference sequence). Trimming stripped 3 bases from V and 7 bases from J, with 7 bases between.

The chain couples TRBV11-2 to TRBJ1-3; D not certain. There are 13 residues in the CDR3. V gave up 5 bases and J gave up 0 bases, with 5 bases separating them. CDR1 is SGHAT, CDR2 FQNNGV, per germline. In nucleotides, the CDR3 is TGTGCCAGCAGCCCCATCTCTGGAAACACCATATATTTT. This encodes CASSPISGNTIYF.

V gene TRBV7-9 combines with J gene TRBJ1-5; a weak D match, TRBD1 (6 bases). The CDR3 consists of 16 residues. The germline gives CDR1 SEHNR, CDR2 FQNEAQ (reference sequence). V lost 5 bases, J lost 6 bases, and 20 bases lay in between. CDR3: CASSTVGGPRGQPQHF. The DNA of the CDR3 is TGTGCCAGCAGCACCGTCGGGGGGCCACGAGGTCAGCCCCAGCATTTT. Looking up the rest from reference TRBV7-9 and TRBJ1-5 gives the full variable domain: DTGVSQNPRHKITKRGQNVTFRCDPISEHNRLYWYRQTLGQGPEFLTYFQNEAQLEKSRLLSDRFSAERPKGSFSTLEIQRTEQGDSAMYLCASSTVGGPRGQPQHFGDGTRLSIL.

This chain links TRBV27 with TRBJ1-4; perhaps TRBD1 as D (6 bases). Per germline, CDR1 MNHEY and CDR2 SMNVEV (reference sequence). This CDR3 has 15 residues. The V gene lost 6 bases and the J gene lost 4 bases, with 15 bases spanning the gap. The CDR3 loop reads CASSQDRRYNEKLFF. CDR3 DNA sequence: TGTGCCAGCAGCCAAGACAGGCGATATAATGAAAAACTGTTTTTT.

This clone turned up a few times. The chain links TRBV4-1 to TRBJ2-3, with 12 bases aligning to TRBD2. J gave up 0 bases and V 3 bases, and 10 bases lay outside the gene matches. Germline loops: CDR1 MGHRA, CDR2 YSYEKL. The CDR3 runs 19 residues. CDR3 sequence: CASSQTPLAGGSSTDTQYF. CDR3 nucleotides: TGCGCCAGCAGCCAGACACCCCTAGCGGGGGGGTCTAGCACAGATACGCAGTATTTT.

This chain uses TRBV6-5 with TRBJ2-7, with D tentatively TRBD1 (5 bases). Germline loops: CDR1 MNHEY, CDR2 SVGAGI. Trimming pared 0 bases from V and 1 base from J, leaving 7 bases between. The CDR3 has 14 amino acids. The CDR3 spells CASSYSAGSYEQYF. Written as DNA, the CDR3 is TGTGCCAGCAGTTACTCGGCAGGGTCCTACGAGCAGTACTTC.

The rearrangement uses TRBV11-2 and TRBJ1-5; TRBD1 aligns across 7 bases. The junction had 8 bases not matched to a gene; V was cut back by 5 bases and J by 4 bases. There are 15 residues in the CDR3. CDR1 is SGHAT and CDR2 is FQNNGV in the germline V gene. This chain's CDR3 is CASSMTGLGNQPQHF. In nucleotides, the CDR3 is TGTGCCAGCAGCATGACAGGGTTGGGGAATCAGCCCCAGCATTTT.

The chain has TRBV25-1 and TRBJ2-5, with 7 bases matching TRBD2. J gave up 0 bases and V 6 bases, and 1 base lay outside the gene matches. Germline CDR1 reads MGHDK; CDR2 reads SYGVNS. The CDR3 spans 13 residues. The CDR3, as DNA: TGTGCCAGCAGGGGAGGGTACCAAGAGACCCAGTACTTC. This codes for CASRGGYQETQYF.

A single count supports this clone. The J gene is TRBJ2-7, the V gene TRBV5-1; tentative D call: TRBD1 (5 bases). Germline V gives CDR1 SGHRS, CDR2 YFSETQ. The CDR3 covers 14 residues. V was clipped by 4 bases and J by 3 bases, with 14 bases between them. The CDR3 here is CASSARQRFYEQYF. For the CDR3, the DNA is TGCGCCAGCAGCGCCCGACAGAGATTCTACGAGCAGTACTTC.

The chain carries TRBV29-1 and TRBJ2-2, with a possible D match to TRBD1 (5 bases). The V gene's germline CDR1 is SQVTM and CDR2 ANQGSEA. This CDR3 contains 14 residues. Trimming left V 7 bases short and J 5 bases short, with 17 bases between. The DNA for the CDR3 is TGCAGCGCTTTGGAATGGGGCGAGACCGGGGAGCTGTTTTTT. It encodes CSALEWGETGELFF.

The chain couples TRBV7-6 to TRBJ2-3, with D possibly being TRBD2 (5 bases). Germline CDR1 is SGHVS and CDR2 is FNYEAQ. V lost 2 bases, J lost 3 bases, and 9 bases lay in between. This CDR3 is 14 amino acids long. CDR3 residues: CASSLTRGTDTQYF. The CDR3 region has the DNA TGTGCCAGCAGCTTAACTCGAGGGACAGATACGCAGTATTTT.

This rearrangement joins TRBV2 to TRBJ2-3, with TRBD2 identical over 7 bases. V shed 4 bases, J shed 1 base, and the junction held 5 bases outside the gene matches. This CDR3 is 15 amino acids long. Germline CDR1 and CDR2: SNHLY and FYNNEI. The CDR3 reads CASSGGGLRTDTQYF. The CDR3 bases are TGTGCCAGCAGTGGGGGGGGACTCCGCACAGATACGCAGTATTTT.

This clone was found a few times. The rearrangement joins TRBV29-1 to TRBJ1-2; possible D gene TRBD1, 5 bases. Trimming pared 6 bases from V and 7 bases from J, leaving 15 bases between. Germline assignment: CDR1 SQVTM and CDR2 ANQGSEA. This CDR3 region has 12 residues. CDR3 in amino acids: CSVEGTGGGYTF. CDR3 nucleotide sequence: TGCAGCGTCGAGGGGACGGGGGGTGGCTACACCTTC.

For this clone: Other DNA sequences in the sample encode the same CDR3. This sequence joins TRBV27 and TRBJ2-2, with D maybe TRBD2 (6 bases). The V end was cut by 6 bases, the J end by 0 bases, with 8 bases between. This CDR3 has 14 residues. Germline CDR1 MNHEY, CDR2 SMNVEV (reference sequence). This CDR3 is CASRGTANTGELFF. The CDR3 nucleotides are TGTGCCAGCAGGGGGACTGCGAACACCGGGGAGCTGTTTTTT.

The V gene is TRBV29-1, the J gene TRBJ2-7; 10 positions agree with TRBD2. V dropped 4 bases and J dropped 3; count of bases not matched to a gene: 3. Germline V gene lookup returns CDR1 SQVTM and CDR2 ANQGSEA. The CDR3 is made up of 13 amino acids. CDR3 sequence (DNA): TGCAGCGTTGGGACTAGCGGAATCTACGAGCAGTACTTC. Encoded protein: CSVGTSGIYEQYF.

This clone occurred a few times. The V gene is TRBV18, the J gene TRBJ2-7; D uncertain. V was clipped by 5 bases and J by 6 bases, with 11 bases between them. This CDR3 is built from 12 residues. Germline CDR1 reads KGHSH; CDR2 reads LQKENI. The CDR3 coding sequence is TGTGCCAGCTCATCCGTCCGAGGCGAGCAGTACTTC. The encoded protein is CASSSVRGEQYF.